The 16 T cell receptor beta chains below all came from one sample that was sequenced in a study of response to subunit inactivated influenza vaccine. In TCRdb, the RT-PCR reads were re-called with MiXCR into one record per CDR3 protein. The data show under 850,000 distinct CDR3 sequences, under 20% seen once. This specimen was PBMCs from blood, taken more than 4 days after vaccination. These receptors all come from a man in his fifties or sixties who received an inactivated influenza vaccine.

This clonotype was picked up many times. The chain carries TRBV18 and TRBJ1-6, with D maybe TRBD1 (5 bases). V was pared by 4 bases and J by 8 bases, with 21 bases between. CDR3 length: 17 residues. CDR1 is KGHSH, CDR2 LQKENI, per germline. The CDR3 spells CASSRMAGSLSDSPLHF. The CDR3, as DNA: TGTGCCAGCTCACGTATGGCAGGGAGTTTGTCGGATTCACCCCTCCACTTT.

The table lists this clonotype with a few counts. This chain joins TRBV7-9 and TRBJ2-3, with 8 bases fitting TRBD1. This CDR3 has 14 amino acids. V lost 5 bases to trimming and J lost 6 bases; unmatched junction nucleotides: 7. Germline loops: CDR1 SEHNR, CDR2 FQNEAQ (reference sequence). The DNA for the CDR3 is TGTGCCAGCAGCCAATGGACAGGGTTTGATACGCAGTATTTT. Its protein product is CASSQWTGFDTQYF.

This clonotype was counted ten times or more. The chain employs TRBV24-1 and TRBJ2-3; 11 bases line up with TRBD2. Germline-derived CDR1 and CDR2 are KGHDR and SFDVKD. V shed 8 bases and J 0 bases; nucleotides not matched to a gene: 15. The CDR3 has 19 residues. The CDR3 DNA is TGTGCCACCAAGGATTCCTCCGGGACTAGCGGAGCTAGCACAGATACGCAGTATTTT. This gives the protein CATKDSSGTSGASTDTQYF.

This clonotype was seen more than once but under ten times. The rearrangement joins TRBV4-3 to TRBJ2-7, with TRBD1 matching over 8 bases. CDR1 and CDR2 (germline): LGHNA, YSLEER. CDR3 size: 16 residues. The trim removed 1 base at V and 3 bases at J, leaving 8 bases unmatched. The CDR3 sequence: CASSQVQGAALYEQYF. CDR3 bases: TGCGCCAGCAGCCAAGTGCAGGGGGCTGCACTCTACGAGCAGTACTTC.

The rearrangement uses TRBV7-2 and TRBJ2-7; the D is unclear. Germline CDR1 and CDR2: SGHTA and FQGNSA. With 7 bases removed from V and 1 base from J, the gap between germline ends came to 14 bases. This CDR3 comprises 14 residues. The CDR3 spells CASTPAASSYEQYF. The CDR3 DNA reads TGTGCCAGCACCCCGGCGGCGTCATCCTACGAGCAGTACTTC.

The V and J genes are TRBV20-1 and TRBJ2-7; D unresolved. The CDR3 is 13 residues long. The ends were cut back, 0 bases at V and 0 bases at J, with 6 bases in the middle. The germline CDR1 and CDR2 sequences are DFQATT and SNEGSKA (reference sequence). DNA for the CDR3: TGCAGTGCTAGAGATGAGAGCTCCTACGAGCAGTACTTC. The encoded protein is CSARDESSYEQYF.

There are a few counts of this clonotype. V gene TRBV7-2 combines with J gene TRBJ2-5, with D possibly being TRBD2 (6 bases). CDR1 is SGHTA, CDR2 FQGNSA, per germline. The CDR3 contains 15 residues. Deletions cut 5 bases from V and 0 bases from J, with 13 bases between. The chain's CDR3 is CASSPIAVYQETQYF. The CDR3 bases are TGTGCCAGCAGCCCCATAGCGGTATACCAAGAGACCCAGTACTTC.

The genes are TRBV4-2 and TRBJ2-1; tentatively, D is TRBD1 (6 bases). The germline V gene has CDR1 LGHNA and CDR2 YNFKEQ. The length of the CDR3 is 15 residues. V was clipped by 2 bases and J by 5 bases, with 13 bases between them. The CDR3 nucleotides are TGTGCCAGCAGCCAACCCATAACAGGGCACAATGAGCAGTTCTTC. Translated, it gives CASSQPITGHNEQFF.

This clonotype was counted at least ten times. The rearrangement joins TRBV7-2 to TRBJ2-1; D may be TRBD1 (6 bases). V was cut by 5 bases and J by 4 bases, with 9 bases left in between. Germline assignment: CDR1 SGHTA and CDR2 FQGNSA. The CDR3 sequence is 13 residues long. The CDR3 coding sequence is TGTGCCAGCAGCATAACAGGGTACAATGAGCAGTTCTTC. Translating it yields CASSITGYNEQFF.

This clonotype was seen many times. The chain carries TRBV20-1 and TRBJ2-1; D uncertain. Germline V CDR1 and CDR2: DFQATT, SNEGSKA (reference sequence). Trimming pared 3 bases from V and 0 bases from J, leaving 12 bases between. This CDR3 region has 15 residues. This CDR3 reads CSASPSTTSYNEQFF. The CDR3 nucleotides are TGCAGTGCTAGCCCCTCAACAACCTCCTACAATGAGCAGTTCTTC.

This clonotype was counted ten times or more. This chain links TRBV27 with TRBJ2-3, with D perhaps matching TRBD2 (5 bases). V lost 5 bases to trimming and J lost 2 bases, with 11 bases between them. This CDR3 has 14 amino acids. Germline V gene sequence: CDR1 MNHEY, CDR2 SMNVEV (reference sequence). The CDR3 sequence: CASSVLGNTDTQYF. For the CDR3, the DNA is TGTGCCAGCAGTGTCCTCGGGAACACAGATACGCAGTATTTT.

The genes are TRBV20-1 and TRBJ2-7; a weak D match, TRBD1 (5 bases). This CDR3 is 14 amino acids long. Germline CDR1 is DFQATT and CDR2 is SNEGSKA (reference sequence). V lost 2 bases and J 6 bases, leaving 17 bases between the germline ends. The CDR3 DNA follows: TGCAGTGCTAGACCCCGCAGGGCTCGGGCCGAGCAGTACTTC. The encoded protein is CSARPRRARAEQYF.

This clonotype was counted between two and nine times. Here the CDR3 DNA reads TGCGCCAGCAGTGAAGGGGGTTCTAAAGATACGCAGTATTTT. Protein product: CASSEGGSKDTQYF. The chain has TRBV10-1 and TRBJ2-3; D is perhaps TRBD1 (6 bases). The CDR3 contains 14 residues. V lost 3 bases and J 5 bases, leaving 12 bases between the germline ends. Germline V gives CDR1 WNHNN, CDR2 SYGVQD (reference sequence).

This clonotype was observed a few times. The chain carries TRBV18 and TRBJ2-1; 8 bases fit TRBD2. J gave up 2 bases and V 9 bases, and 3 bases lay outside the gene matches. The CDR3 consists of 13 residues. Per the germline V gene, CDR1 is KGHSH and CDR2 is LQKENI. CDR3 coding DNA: TGTGCCAGTAGCGGGAATCCCTACAATGAGCAGTTCTTC. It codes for CASSGNPYNEQFF.

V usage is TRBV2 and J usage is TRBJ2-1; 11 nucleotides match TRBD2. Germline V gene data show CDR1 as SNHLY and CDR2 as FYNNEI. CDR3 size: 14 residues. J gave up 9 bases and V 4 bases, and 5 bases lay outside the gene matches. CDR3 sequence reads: CASSVGLADLEQFF. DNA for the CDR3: TGTGCCAGCAGTGTGGGACTAGCGGATCTTGAGCAGTTCTTC. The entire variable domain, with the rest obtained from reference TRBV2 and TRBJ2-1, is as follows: EPEVTQTPSHQVTQMGQEVILRCVPISNHLYFYWYRQILGQKVEFLVSFYNNEISEKSEIFDDQFSVERPDGSNFTLKIRSTKLEDSAMYFCASSVGLADLEQFFGPGTRLTVL.

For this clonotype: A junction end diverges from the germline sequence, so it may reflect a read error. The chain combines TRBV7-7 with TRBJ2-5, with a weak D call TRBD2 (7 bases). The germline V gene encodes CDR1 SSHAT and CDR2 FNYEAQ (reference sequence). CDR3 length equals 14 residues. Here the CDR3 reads CASSSSGGRGTQYF. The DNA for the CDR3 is TGTGCTAGCAGCTCTTCGGGGGGCAGGGGGACCCAGTACTTC.